What follows are 31 T cell receptor beta chains derived from one specimen sequenced in a study of blood T cells in healthy people across ages. The second PCR ran roughly 6 to 11 cycles with a sample-barcoded 5' primer and J-beta primers. MiXCR was run by TCRdb on the 5' RACE reads, yielding one entry per CDR3 protein. Among approximately 1.5 million distinct CDR3 sequences listed, 34% were seen once. The sample taken for sequencing was blood. The source of these receptors is a woman aged 25 to 39 in good health.

V and J are TRBV7-7 and TRBJ2-7; tentatively, D is TRBD1 (6 bases). The CDR3 covers 14 residues. Germline V CDR1 and CDR2: SSHAT, FNYEAQ (reference sequence). V lost 5 bases to trimming and J lost 5 bases, with 16 bases between them. The CDR3 region has the DNA TGTGCCAGCAGCCTTAGTGGACAGATGCACGAGCAGTACTTC. This encodes CASSLSGQMHEQYF.

The chain couples TRBV20-1 to TRBJ1-5; no reliable D call. V dropped 5 bases and J dropped 3 bases, with 14 bases sitting between them. CDR3 length: 14 residues. CDR1 is DFQATT, CDR2 SNEGSKA, per germline (reference sequence). The CDR3 DNA is TGCAGTGCTGGAGTTGCACAGAACAATCAGCCCCAGCATTTT. This codes for CSAGVAQNNQPQHF.

This clonotype appeared a few times. The rearrangement uses TRBV20-1 and TRBJ1-5; D remains unclear. Germline CDR1 and CDR2: DFQATT and SNEGSKA (reference sequence). The ends were cut back, 0 bases at V and 7 bases at J, with 10 bases in the middle. The CDR3 is 13 residues long. The CDR3 is CSARDVLAQPQHF. The DNA of the CDR3 is TGCAGTGCTAGAGATGTGCTGGCACAGCCCCAGCATTTT.

This clonotype was observed a handful of times. V and J are TRBV15 and TRBJ2-1, with D perhaps matching TRBD2 (5 bases). Germline values: CDR1 LNHNV, CDR2 YYDKDF (reference sequence). The CDR3 is 15 residues long. The V end lost 5 bases, the J end lost 8 bases, and 19 bases lay between the germline ends. The CDR3 nucleotides read TGTGCCACCAGCTCCAAAGGACTTGGGAGCGATGAGCAGTTCTTC. Translated: CATSSKGLGSDEQFF.

The chain links TRBV6-2 or TRBV6-3 to TRBJ2-7; D ambiguous. Deletions cut 7 bases from V and 1 base from J, with 14 bases between. This CDR3 region has 14 residues. Per germline, CDR1 MNHEY and CDR2 SVGEGT. In DNA, the CDR3 is TGTGCCAGCAAGGACCACGTCGGATCCTACGAGCAGTACTTC. Amino acids: CASKDHVGSYEQYF.

This clonotype was seen a few times. This chain joins TRBV12-3 or TRBV12-4 and TRBJ2-1; TRBD1 or TRBD2 may be the D gene (6 bases each). With 3 bases removed from V and 7 bases from J, the gap between germline ends came to 16 bases. The CDR3 has 15 residues. CDR3 residues: CASSLGGPQGNEQFF. The CDR3 DNA sequence: TGTGCCAGCAGTTTGGGGGGCCCCCAGGGGAATGAGCAGTTCTTC.

There are a few counts of this clonotype. The chain joins TRBV3-1 to TRBJ1-2; the D is unclear. This CDR3 region has 16 residues. Germline-derived CDR1 and CDR2 are LGHDT and YNNKEL (reference sequence). With 0 bases removed from V and 7 bases from J, the gap between germline ends came to 18 bases. CDR3 sequence reads: CASSQEEGRTVGGYTF. The DNA of the CDR3 is TGTGCCAGCAGCCAAGAGGAAGGGCGGACGGTGGGTGGCTACACCTTC.

The CDR3 DNA reads TGCGCCAGCAGCTTTGGGACAGCATCCCTCCACGAGCAGTACTTC. Residues: CASSFGTASLHEQYF. This chain joins TRBV5-1 and TRBJ2-7, with 7 positions matching TRBD1. This CDR3 region has 15 residues. V gave up 2 bases and J gave up 5 bases; unmatched junction bases: 10. Germline assignment: CDR1 SGHRS and CDR2 YFSETQ. The whole variable domain, remainder taken from reference TRBV5-1 and TRBJ2-7, is KAGVTQTPRYLIKTRGQQVTLSCSPISGHRSVSWYQQTPGQGLQFLFEYFSETQRNKGNFPGRFSGRQFSNSRSEMNVSTLELGDSALYLCASSFGTASLHEQYFGPGTRLTVT.

The chain employs TRBV20-1 and TRBJ2-1; 12 nucleotides agree with TRBD2. Unmatched junction bases numbered 7, after V lost 4 bases and J lost 9 bases. This CDR3 spans 14 amino acids. Germline lookup yields CDR1 DFQATT and CDR2 SNEGSKA (reference sequence). The CDR3 nucleotides read TGCAGTGCTACCGGACTAGCGGGGAGAAGTGAGCAGTTCTTC. Encoded protein: CSATGLAGRSEQFF.

This clonotype was seen a handful of times. CDR3: CASSPRIKAAPNEKLFF. In nucleotides, the CDR3 is TGCGCCAGCAGCCCGCGAATTAAAGCTGCTCCTAATGAAAAACTGTTTTTT. The V and J genes are TRBV4-1 and TRBJ1-4, with no clear D. Germline values: CDR1 MGHRA, CDR2 YSYEKL. Trimming left V 4 bases short and J 3 bases short, with 18 bases between. This CDR3 has 17 residues.

This chain uses TRBV5-1 with TRBJ1-5; D gene unclear. V lost 3 bases and J lost 3, with 10 bases in between. This CDR3 contains 14 residues. CDR1 SGHRS and CDR2 YFSETQ come from the germline V gene. This chain's CDR3 is CASSSGEFNQPQHF. In nucleotides, the CDR3 is TGCGCCAGCAGCTCCGGGGAATTCAATCAGCCCCAGCATTTT.

The chain combines TRBV12-3 or TRBV12-4 with TRBJ1-2; tentatively, D is TRBD1 (5 bases). This CDR3 has 14 amino acids. Trimming cost V 8 bases and J 8 bases, with 21 bases left between them. The CDR3 nucleotides read TGTGCCAGCCTTCTAAGGGGAAATTATACAGGCTACACCTTC. It translates to CASLLRGNYTGYTF.

In this sample, this clonotype turned up a few times. The J gene is TRBJ1-2, the V gene TRBV6-1, with D maybe TRBD1 (6 bases). The germline CDR1 and CDR2 sequences are MNHNS and SASEGT. With 7 bases removed from V and 3 bases from J, the gap between germline ends came to 18 bases. The CDR3 runs 15 residues. The CDR3 nucleotides read TGTGCCAGCAAATCGGACCGGGGGGCCTACTATGGCTACACCTTC. It codes for CASKSDRGAYYGYTF.

The chain is built from TRBV5-6 and TRBJ2-7; possibly TRBD2 for D (5 bases). The CDR3 loop spans 14 amino acids. The germline V and J ends were trimmed by 3 bases and 3 bases, with 13 bases remaining between them. The germline gives CDR1 SGHDT, CDR2 YYEEEE. CDR3 amino acids: CASSSQFRDYEQYF. Here the CDR3 DNA reads TGTGCCAGCAGCTCCCAGTTCCGGGACTACGAGCAGTACTTC.

The gene calls are TRBV24-1 and TRBJ2-5; no clear D. Trimming removed 3 bases from V and 0 bases from J, with 1 base in between. From germline, CDR1 is KGHDR and CDR2 SFDVKD. The CDR3 is made up of 12 amino acids. CDR3 nucleotides: TGTGCCACCAGTGATAACCAAGAGACCCAGTACTTC. Translating gives CATSDNQETQYF.

Details on this clonotype: The junction differs from germline at one of its ends, possibly a read error. The genes are TRBV2 and TRBJ2-1; D remains unclear. The CDR3 sequence is 10 residues long. Per germline, CDR1 SNHLY and CDR2 FYNNEI. The CDR3 spells CASGEYEQDF. CDR3 in DNA: TGTGCCAGTGGAGAGTACGAGCAGGACTTC.

V is TRBV19 and J is TRBJ2-5; tentatively, D is TRBD2 (5 bases). The length of the CDR3 is 15 residues. Trimming removed 7 bases at V and 2 bases at J, with 17 bases between. In germline, CDR1 is LNHDA, CDR2 SQIVND (reference sequence). CDR3 sequence reads: CASIYYSPGQETQYF. CDR3 coding DNA: TGTGCCAGTATTTATTACTCCCCGGGGCAAGAGACCCAGTACTTC.

This clonotype was observed a few times. The chain links TRBV20-1 to TRBJ1-2; D is perhaps TRBD1 (6 bases). This CDR3 comprises 14 residues. In germline, CDR1 is DFQATT, CDR2 SNEGSKA (reference sequence). Trimming shortened V by 1 base and J by 5 bases, and 14 bases separated the two germline ends. In nucleotides, the CDR3 is TGCAGTGCTAGAGGGGAAGGGGGAAGTTATGGCTACACCTTC. Translated: CSARGEGGSYGYTF.

Only a few counts were recorded for this clonotype. This sequence joins TRBV10-3 and TRBJ1-4; a weak D match, TRBD1 (6 bases). V dropped 3 bases and J dropped 8 bases, with 19 bases sitting between them. The CDR3 is 16 amino acids. CDR1 ENHRY and CDR2 SYGVKD come from the germline V gene. The CDR3 DNA sequence: TGTGCCATCAGTGAAAGACAGGCCCTGGGAGGCGAAAAACTGTTTTTT. Its protein product is CAISERQALGGEKLFF.

The gene calls are TRBV11-2 and TRBJ2-1, with D maybe TRBD1 (6 bases). The CDR3 runs 15 residues. The V gene's germline CDR1 is SGHAT and CDR2 FQNNGV. V dropped 4 bases and J dropped 7 bases, with 17 bases sitting between them. The CDR3 DNA sequence: TGTGCCAGCAGCTCTCGGACTGGGACATCGAATGAGCAGTTCTTC. It yields the protein CASSSRTGTSNEQFF.

The chain couples TRBV10-3 to TRBJ2-1, with D hard to call. CDR1 is ENHRY and CDR2 is SYGVKD in the germline V gene. The CDR3 runs to 13 residues. V was shortened by 8 bases and J by 4 bases, with 12 bases between the two germline ends. For the CDR3, the DNA is TGTGCCATCGTTGACCAGAGTTACAATGAGCAGTTCTTC. It encodes CAIVDQSYNEQFF.

This clonotype has just a few counts. V gene TRBV12-3 or TRBV12-4 combines with J gene TRBJ2-1; 9 bases are a match to TRBD1. The J segment lost 7 bases and the V segment lost 6 bases, leaving 10 bases of the junction unmatched. The CDR3 sequence is 15 residues long. CDR3 region: CASSHVGTGLNEQFF. Written as DNA, the CDR3 is TGTGCCAGCAGCCACGTAGGGACAGGGCTGAATGAGCAGTTCTTC.

This chain joins TRBV30 and TRBJ2-3; possibly TRBD2 for D (5 bases). Germline V gives CDR1 GTSNPN, CDR2 SVGIG (reference sequence). This CDR3 comprises 13 residues. V lost 4 bases and J lost 3, with 11 bases in between. The CDR3: CAWMEARTDTQYF. The CDR3 DNA reads TGTGCCTGGATGGAGGCGAGGACAGATACGCAGTATTTT.

This clonotype was counted only a few times. The chain links TRBV30 to TRBJ2-3; D may be TRBD1 (5 bases). Germline CDR1 GTSNPN, CDR2 SVGIG (reference sequence). The CDR3 is made up of 13 amino acids. The V and J ends lost 1 base and 11 bases respectively, with 16 bases between them. Here the CDR3 DNA reads TGTGCCTGGAGTGGGACACGGCACGAATGGCAGTATTTT. Protein product: CAWSGTRHEWQYF.

This sequence joins TRBV29-1 and TRBJ2-5; 11 bases map to TRBD2. CDR1 and CDR2 (germline): SQVTM, ANQGSEA. V lost 6 bases and J lost 5; bases outside the gene matches: 8. The CDR3 totals 14 residues. CDR3 amino acids: CSVSLAGDWETQYF. The DNA for the CDR3 is TGCAGCGTATCACTAGCGGGGGATTGGGAGACCCAGTACTTC.

This clonotype was recorded a few times. This sequence joins TRBV18 and TRBJ2-1; 12 positions agree with TRBD2. V gave up 4 bases and J gave up 4 bases; unmatched junction bases: 5. The germline V gene encodes CDR1 KGHSH and CDR2 LQKENI. The CDR3 loop spans 16 amino acids. The DNA of the CDR3 is TGTGCCAGCTCACAAACTAGCGGGAGGATATACAATGAGCAGTTCTTC. Translating gives CASSQTSGRIYNEQFF.

This clonotype was picked up many times. In nucleotides, the CDR3 is TGTGCCAGCAGCCCCGATTCGGGGTATGGCTACACCTTC. Translating gives CASSPDSGYGYTF. The V and J genes are TRBV7-9 and TRBJ1-2; D is undetermined. The CDR3 length is 13 residues. Germline CDR1 is SEHNR and CDR2 is FQNEAQ (reference sequence). Trimming stripped 5 bases from V and 5 bases from J, with 12 bases between.

The rearrangement links TRBV9 to TRBJ2-1; D could derive from TRBD1 or TRBD2 (5 bases each). The V and J ends lost 6 bases and 0 bases respectively, with 16 bases between them. From germline, CDR1 is SGDLS and CDR2 YYNGEE. CDR3 size: 16 residues. The CDR3 bases are TGTGCCAGCAACCCAGAGGGGTCCAGCTCCTACAATGAGCAGTTCTTC. Its translation is CASNPEGSSSYNEQFF.

J is TRBJ1-2 and V is TRBV30; D uncertain. The germline gives CDR1 GTSNPN, CDR2 SVGIG (reference sequence). This CDR3 is 16 amino acids long. The V gene lost 4 bases and the J gene lost 5 bases, with 23 bases spanning the gap. The CDR3 is CAWKVGGPLTSYGYTF. The CDR3 DNA reads as TGTGCCTGGAAAGTCGGTGGACCCTTGACTTCTTATGGCTACACCTTC.

V is TRBV30 and J is TRBJ1-5, with 10 nucleotides matching TRBD1. There are 14 residues in the CDR3. After removal of 7 bases from V and 5 bases from J, the junction contained 8 bases not matched to a gene. Germline V gives CDR1 GTSNPN, CDR2 SVGIG (reference sequence). This chain's CDR3 is CAFAGTGEDQPQHF. In DNA form, the CDR3 reads TGTGCCTTCGCGGGGACAGGGGAGGATCAGCCCCAGCATTTT.

The chain uses TRBV6-6 and TRBJ1-2, with 7 bases identical to TRBD1. Per the germline V gene, CDR1 is MNHNY and CDR2 is SVGAGI (reference sequence). CDR3 length equals 15 residues. The trim removed 0 bases at V and 2 bases at J, leaving 3 bases unmatched. In DNA, the CDR3 is TGTGCCAGCAGTTACTCGGCGGGACAGAACTATGGCTACACCTTC. It codes for CASSYSAGQNYGYTF.